Each of the 23 T cell receptor beta chains below was sequenced from the same sample in a study of blood T cell repertoires in COVID-19. The repertoire was sequenced with immunoSEQ multiplex PCR; TCRdb's copy has only in-frame clones and lacks some. The data show about 73,000 clones, around four fifths seen once. The specimen sequenced was peripheral blood. These receptors originate from a man in his forties or fifties with active COVID-19.

The V gene is TRBV27, the J gene TRBJ2-7; 9 bases fit TRBD1. Germline values: CDR1 MNHEY, CDR2 SMNVEV (reference sequence). The CDR3 is 19 residues long. Germline trimming cut 7 bases from V and 3 bases from J; bases unmatched to any gene: 22. DNA of the CDR3: TGTGCCAGCACTATCCGGAGGGGACAGGGCTCCTCCTTCTTCTACGAGCAGTACTTC. Amino acid sequence: CASTIRRGQGSSFFYEQYF.

This clone was picked up a small number of times. V gene TRBV18 combines with J gene TRBJ1-6; 8 positions agree with TRBD1. The length of the CDR3 is 16 residues. CDR1 is KGHSH and CDR2 is LQKENI in the germline V gene. The ends lost 3 bases at V and 7 bases at J; junction bases unmatched: 8. As DNA, the CDR3 is TGTGCCAGCTCACCTGGGACAGGCGGTATGAATTCACCCCTCCACTTT. It encodes CASSPGTGGMNSPLHF. Full variable domain (missing parts from reference TRBV18 and TRBJ1-6): NAGVMQNPRHLVRRRGQEARLRCSPMKGHSHVYWYRQLPEEGLKFMVYLQKENIIDESGMPKERFSAEFPKEGPSILRIQQVVRGDSAAYFCASSPGTGGMNSPLHFGNGTRLTVT.

This chain connects TRBV7-9 to TRBJ1-4; D is possibly TRBD1 (6 bases). Germline V CDR1 and CDR2: SEHNR, FQNEAQ (reference sequence). V lost 3 bases and J 7 bases, leaving 9 bases between the germline ends. The CDR3 is made up of 13 amino acids. DNA of the CDR3: TGTGCCAGCAGCTTGAGAGGGGGTGAAAAACTGTTTTTT. Protein product: CASSLRGGEKLFF.

V usage is TRBV19 and J usage is TRBJ1-4; TRBD1 aligns across 9 bases. The V gene end was trimmed by 6 bases and the J gene end by 6 bases; junction bases not matched to a gene: 5. Germline loops: CDR1 LNHDA, CDR2 SQIVND (reference sequence). CDR3 size: 14 residues. CDR3 DNA: TGTGCCAGTAGGCCGGGACAGGGATATGAAAAACTGTTTTTT. Residues: CASRPGQGYEKLFF.

J is TRBJ1-1 and V is TRBV19; the match to TRBD1 covers 7 bases. CDR3 length: 17 residues. V gave up 5 bases and J gave up 1 base; unmatched junction bases: 13. Germline loops: CDR1 LNHDA, CDR2 SQIVND (reference sequence). CDR3 nucleotide sequence: TGTGCCAGTAGTTTAACAGGGGAGAGGCGATGGAACACTGAAGCTTTCTTT. Translated, it gives CASSLTGERRWNTEAFF.

This clone appeared a single time. This rearrangement joins TRBV4-1 to TRBJ2-1; the D gene is possibly TRBD1 (6 bases). The V end lost 1 base, the J end lost 7 bases, and 8 bases lay between the germline ends. Germline lookup yields CDR1 MGHRA and CDR2 YSYEKL. The CDR3 sequence is 13 residues long. The CDR3 coding sequence is TGCGCCAGCAGCCAAGTAAGGGGGAATGAGCAGTTCTTC. As protein: CASSQVRGNEQFF.

This chain joins TRBV3-1 (or the pseudogene TRBV3-2) and TRBJ2-3; possibly TRBD2 for D (5 bases). CDR1 is LGHDT, CDR2 YNNKEL, per germline (reference sequence). The CDR3 runs 14 residues. V gave up 4 bases and J gave up 2 bases, with 10 bases separating them. The CDR3 nucleotides read TGTGCCAGCAGCCGCCGGGGTAACACAGATACGCAGTATTTT. This encodes CASSRRGNTDTQYF.

This chain joins TRBV29-1 and TRBJ2-2; possibly TRBD1 for D (6 bases). This CDR3 region has 15 residues. CDR1 is SQVTM and CDR2 is ANQGSEA in the germline V gene. Deletions cut 3 bases from V and 0 bases from J, with 11 bases between. DNA of the CDR3: TGCAGCGTTGAGAGGAAGGGGGCGAACACCGGGGAGCTGTTTTTT. It codes for CSVERKGANTGELFF.

This chain joins TRBV19 and TRBJ2-3, with TRBD1 as a possible D gene (5 bases). V dropped 1 base and J dropped 1 base, with 6 bases sitting between them. The CDR3 is 14 residues long. Germline V gene data show CDR1 as LNHDA and CDR2 as SQIVND (reference sequence). This CDR3 is CASSIARGTDTQYF. The CDR3 nucleotides are TGTGCCAGTAGTATAGCCAGGGGCACAGATACGCAGTATTTT.

This chain links TRBV6-1 with TRBJ2-3; 8 nucleotides match TRBD1. V trimming: 3 bases; J trimming: 0 bases; junction bases outside the gene matches: 5. This CDR3 comprises 16 residues. CDR1 is MNHNS and CDR2 is SASEGT in the germline V gene. The CDR3 is CASSDAGQASTDTQYF. In nucleotides, the CDR3 is TGTGCCAGCAGTGACGCGGGACAGGCTAGCACAGATACGCAGTATTTT.

The chain combines TRBV6-5 with TRBJ1-1, with TRBD1 as a possible D gene (5 bases). This CDR3 region has 14 residues. Trimming took off 5 bases at V and 0 bases at J, with 10 bases between the two ends. Per the germline V gene, CDR1 is MNHEY and CDR2 is SVGAGI. CDR3 in amino acids: CASSRQSLNTEAFF. CDR3 nucleotide sequence: TGTGCCAGCAGTAGACAGAGCCTGAACACTGAAGCTTTCTTT.

V is TRBV21-1 and J is TRBJ1-2; the DNA was not compared with TRBD1, the D call given in the table. TRBV21-1 is a known pseudogene. The CDR3 runs 17 residues. CDR3 DNA sequence: TGTGCCAGCAGCAAATATAGCCAGGGATATACTAACTATGGCTACACCTTC. Translating it yields CASSKYSQGYTNYGYTF.

The J gene is TRBJ2-7, the V gene TRBV18; D may be TRBD1 (6 bases). This CDR3 has 15 residues. Germline CDR1 and CDR2: KGHSH and LQKENI. The V and J ends lost 4 bases and 0 bases respectively, with 13 bases between them. The CDR3 sequence: CASSLGGQSSYEQYF. CDR3 in DNA: TGTGCCAGCTCACTAGGCGGACAGAGCTCCTACGAGCAGTACTTC.

The rearrangement links TRBV15 to TRBJ2-3, with 9 positions matching TRBD1. The CDR3 loop spans 14 amino acids. Germline values: CDR1 LNHNV, CDR2 YYDKDF (reference sequence). V was pared by 3 bases and J by 6 bases, with 4 bases of the junction left unmatched. CDR3 residues: CATSSDRGSDTQYF. The CDR3, as DNA: TGTGCCACCAGCAGTGACAGGGGGTCGGATACGCAGTATTTT. Supplemented by reference TRBV15 and TRBJ2-3, the full variable domain reads DAMVIQNPRYQVTQFGKPVTLSCSQTLNHNVMYWYQQKSSQAPKLLFHYYDKDFNNEADTPDNFQSRRPNTSFCFLDIRSPGLGDTAMYLCATSSDRGSDTQYFGPGTRLTVL.

CDR3 DNA: TGCGCCAGCAGCCGGGACCGACAGGGCGACGAGCAGTACTTC. It is translated as CASSRDRQGDEQYF. The chain carries TRBV4-3 and TRBJ2-7; 7 bases are a match to TRBD1. The germline V gene has CDR1 LGHNA and CDR2 YSLEER. CDR3 length equals 14 residues. Trimming removed 4 bases from V and 5 bases from J; junction bases left unmatched: 8.

The rearrangement joins TRBV29-1 to TRBJ2-1; 7 bases line up with TRBD2. Germline V lookup: CDR1 SQVTM, CDR2 ANQGSEA. J gave up 1 base and V 4 bases, and 7 bases lay outside the gene matches. This CDR3 comprises 15 residues. The CDR3 sequence is CSVGAGGSSYNEQFF. The CDR3 nucleotides read TGCAGCGTTGGGGCGGGCGGGAGTTCCTACAATGAGCAGTTCTTC.

V and J are TRBV30 and TRBJ2-7; TRBD1 agrees at 7 bases. V shed 7 bases and J 0 bases; nucleotides not matched to a gene: 6. Germline CDR1 is GTSNPN and CDR2 is SVGIG (reference sequence). This CDR3 is 13 amino acids long. In nucleotides, the CDR3 is TGTGCCTTGAATCGGGACAGCTCCTACGAGCAGTACTTC. It specifies CALNRDSSYEQYF.

This clone has a single count. The chain has TRBV5-1 and TRBJ2-3, with D perhaps matching TRBD1 (5 bases). Germline CDR1 and CDR2: SGHRS and YFSETQ. Trimming left V 3 bases short and J 0 bases short, with 8 bases between. The CDR3 is made up of 14 amino acids. In nucleotides, the CDR3 is TGCGCCAGCAGCTGGGGCAGTAGCACAGATACGCAGTATTTT. Amino acids: CASSWGSSTDTQYF.

The genes are TRBV18 and TRBJ1-1, with 9 bases aligning to TRBD1. V trimming: 6 bases; J trimming: 3 bases; junction bases outside the gene matches: 5. Germline CDR1 KGHSH, CDR2 LQKENI. The CDR3 has 14 amino acids. The CDR3 DNA reads as TGTGCCAGCTCGCGGGGACAGGGTGACACTGAAGCTTTCTTT. This encodes CASSRGQGDTEAFF.

This rearrangement joins TRBV12-2 to TRBJ2-7; the table's D call, TRBD2, has no DNA check behind it. TRBV12-2 is deemed a pseudogene. CDR3 size: 13 residues. For the CDR3, the DNA is TGTGCAAGTCGTCTAGCGGGTTCCTACGAGCAGTACTTC. It translates to CASRLAGSYEQYF.

The genes are TRBV7-8 and TRBJ2-3; 9 bases agree with TRBD2. The CDR3 covers 18 residues. V shed 5 bases, J shed 3 bases, and the junction held 15 bases outside the gene matches. Germline-derived CDR1 and CDR2 are SGHVS and FQNEAQ. The CDR3 DNA reads as TGTGCCAGCAGCCTTAGGTATAGCGGGGGCCGATTGACAGATACGCAGTATTTT. Translated: CASSLRYSGGRLTDTQYF.

The CDR3 coding sequence is TGTGCCACCCATAAGACAGGGCTGGAAGGCTACACCTTC. It encodes CATHKTGLEGYTF. The chain joins TRBV6-5 to TRBJ1-2; the match to TRBD1 covers 7 bases. The CDR3 extends over 13 amino acids. Germline V gene data show CDR1 as MNHEY and CDR2 as SVGAGI. Germline trimming cut 10 bases from V and 8 bases from J; bases unmatched to any gene: 13.

This chain uses TRBV19 with TRBJ2-3; TRBD2 matches 8 bases. This CDR3 region has 15 residues. Germline trimming cut 8 bases from V and 8 bases from J; bases unmatched to any gene: 15. Germline V gene data show CDR1 as LNHDA and CDR2 as SQIVND (reference sequence). CDR3: CASSYPSGGGGTQYF. The CDR3 region has the DNA TGTGCCAGTTCTTACCCCTCGGGGGGGGGAGGTACGCAGTATTTT. The variable domain in full, completed from reference TRBV19 and TRBJ2-3, reads DGGITQSPKYLFRKEGQNVTLSCEQNLNHDAMYWYRQDPGQGLRLIYYSQIVNDFQKGDIAEGYSVSREKKESFPLTVTSAQKNPTAFYLCASSYPSGGGGTQYFGPGTRLTVL.